What follows is one T cell receptor beta chain and its context. The data belong to a study of Graves' ophthalmopathy and Graves' hyperthyroidism. About the study: The stable label applied to hyperthyroidism with no ophthalmopathy within 18 months of follow-up.

Amplifying from RNA transcripts, the study obtained TCR beta CDR3 regions. HTBI primers were used in a first-round RT-PCR, which preceded a second-round multiplex PCR. From the multiplex PCR reads, TCRdb called clonotypes with MiXCR, one entry per CDR3 protein. Seen here are about 590,000 distinct CDR3 sequences, 35% to 40% observed once, and the top ten hold approximately 4.1%. Germline V lookup: CDR1 LGHNT, CDR2 FRNRAP. CDR3 length: 17 amino acids. This clonotype was sampled from an adult man with Graves' hyperthyroidism. Source material: peripheral blood or thyroid tissue (not recorded which). The genes are TRBV12-5 and TRBJ2-5, with 11 positions matching TRBD2. The tail of the sequence fits TRBJ2-1 better, so the J call may be wrong. The CDR3 DNA is TGTGCCACCAGTGATCCGCGACTAGCGGGACCTTACAATGAGCAGTTCTTC. Translation: CATSDPRLAGPYNEQFF.